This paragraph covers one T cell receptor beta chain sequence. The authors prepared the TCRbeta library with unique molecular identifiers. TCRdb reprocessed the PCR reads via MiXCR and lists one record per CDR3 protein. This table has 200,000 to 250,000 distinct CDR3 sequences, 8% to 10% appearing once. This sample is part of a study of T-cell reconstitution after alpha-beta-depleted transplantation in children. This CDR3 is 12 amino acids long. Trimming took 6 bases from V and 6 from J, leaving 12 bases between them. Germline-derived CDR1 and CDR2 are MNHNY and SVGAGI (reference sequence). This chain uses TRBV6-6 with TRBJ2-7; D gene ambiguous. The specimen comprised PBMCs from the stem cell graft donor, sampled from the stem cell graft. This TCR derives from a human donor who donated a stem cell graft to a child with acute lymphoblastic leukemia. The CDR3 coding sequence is TGTGCCAGCAGCCAGGCATGGCGCGAGCAGTACTTC. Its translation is CASSQAWREQYF.